The rows below give T cell receptor beta chains drawn from one sample of a study of control samples from healthy donors and cancer patients. Only in-frame clones appear in the TCRdb table, and some are missing; sequencing was by immunoSEQ multiplex PCR. Of about 220,000 clones in the sample, about 94% are singletons; the top ten hold about 1.4%. Sequencing used blood. These receptors originate from a man aged 50 to 60 in good health. Both conserved end residues are part of each CDR3. Each record gives: CDR3 length, J gene, V gene, clone size, D gene, CDR3 protein, CDR3 DNA. D genes are given only for firm matches. Clone size appears in some rows only: once, few, many, or a class for an expanded clone.

>19|TRBJ2-3|TRBV5-6|.|TRBD1
CASSLGPNPGQENTDTQYF
TGTGCCAGCAGCTTGGGTCCAAACCCTGGACAGGAAAACACAGATACGCAGTATTTT
>12|TRBJ2-2|TRBV3-1/TRBV3-2|.|.
CASSHKGGELFF
TGTGCCAGCAGCCACAAGGGAGGGGAGCTGTTTTTT
>16|TRBJ2-3|TRBV5-1|.|.
CASSPGRLGGTDTQYF
TGCGCCAGCAGCCCGGGACGGTTGGGGGGCACAGATACGCAGTATTTT
>14|TRBJ2-3|TRBV7-2|.|.
CASSLDLVPGPQYF
TGTGCCAGCAGCTTAGATTTGGTCCCAGGGCCGCAGTATTTT
>15|TRBJ2-5|TRBV5-1|.|TRBD1
CASSGGAGGQETQYF
TGCGCCAGCAGCGGGGGCGCAGGGGGACAAGAGACCCAGTACTTC
>14|TRBJ1-1|TRBV24-1|.|TRBD1
CATRRTGSEQEAFF
TGTGCCACCCGAAGGACAGGGTCAGAACAGGAAGCTTTCTTT
>15|TRBJ2-2|TRBV2|.|TRBD2
CASNLAGGRTGELFF
TGTGCCAGCAACTTAGCGGGGGGCAGAACCGGGGAGCTGTTTTTT
>14|TRBJ1-2|TRBV5-4|.|TRBD1
CASSWDRVFDGYTF
TGTGCCAGCAGCTGGGACAGGGTTTTCGATGGCTACACCTTC
>15|TRBJ1-6|TRBV27|once|.
CASSEIREGYSPLHF
TGTGCCAGCAGCGAAATACGGGAAGGCTATTCACCCCTCCACTTT
>15|TRBJ2-1|TRBV10-2|.|TRBD2
CASRVSGGAYNEQFF
TGCGCCAGCAGGGTTAGCGGGGGGGCTTACAATGAGCAGTTCTTC
>13|TRBJ2-4|TRBV29-1|once|.
CSVTMVLMNIQYF
TGCAGCGTTACTATGGTGCTTATGAACATTCAGTACTTC
>14|TRBJ2-5|TRBV3-1/TRBV3-2|.|.
CASSLGDLRETQYF
TGTGCCAGCAGCCTAGGGGACTTGCGTGAGACCCAGTACTTC
>11|TRBJ1-3|TRBV29-1|.|.
CSGTLGNTIYF
TGCAGCGGGACACTTGGAAACACCATATATTTT
>15|TRBJ1-5|TRBV2|.|.
CASSDRTVLNQPQHF
TGTGCCAGCAGTGACAGGACAGTCCTCAATCAGCCCCAGCATTTT
>14|TRBJ2-5|TRBV4-2|.|.
CASSPSTSQETQYF
TGTGCCAGCAGCCCCTCGACTAGCCAAGAGACCCAGTACTTC
>12|TRBJ1-5|TRBV7-9|.|.
CASSTRQQTQHF
TGTGCCAGCAGCACCCGACAGCAAACCCAGCATTTT
>14|TRBJ1-2|TRBV5-1|.|.
CASSLAPGAGGYTF
TGCGCCAGCAGCTTGGCCCCCGGGGCAGGGGGCTACACCTTC
>16|TRBJ1-3|TRBV7-9|.|.
CASSPPGIRSGNTIYF
TGTGCCAGCAGCCCTCCTGGGATCCGCTCTGGAAACACCATATATTTT
>15|TRBJ2-3|TRBV5-4|.|TRBD2
CASSLVGGGEVTQYF
TGTGCCAGCAGCTTGGTCGGCGGGGGGGAAGTTACGCAGTATTTT
>14|TRBJ1-1|TRBV7-3|few|.
CASSLGGVNTEAFF
TGTGCCAGCAGCTTAGGGGGGGTGAACACTGAAGCTTTCTTT
>13|TRBJ1-2|TRBV28|.|.
CASTPMADYGYTF
TGTGCCAGCACCCCCATGGCCGACTATGGCTACACCTTC
>12|TRBJ2-2|TRBV15|.|.
CATSRDAGELFF
TGTGCCACCAGCAGAGATGCCGGGGAGCTGTTTTTT
>11|TRBJ1-2|TRBV20-1|.|TRBD1
CSATGDYGYTF
TGCAGCGCCACAGGGGACTATGGCTACACCTTC
>14|TRBJ2-5|TRBV19|.|.
CASRPGGLGETQYF
TGTGCCAGCCGGCCTGGGGGGTTGGGCGAGACCCAGTACTTC
>13|TRBJ2-2|TRBV27|.|.
CASRWTIFGELFF
TGTGCCAGCAGGTGGACTATTTTCGGGGAGCTGTTTTTT
>14|TRBJ1-5|TRBV5-1|.|TRBD1
CASSSGQGNQPQHF
TGCGCCAGCAGCTCAGGACAGGGCAATCAGCCCCAGCATTTT
>15|TRBJ1-2|TRBV5-1|.|.
CASSLGLGPPDGYTF
TGCGCCAGCAGCTTGGGTTTGGGGCCCCCGGATGGCTACACCTTC
>13|TRBJ2-3|TRBV5-1|.|.
CASSLPGPDTQYF
TGCGCCAGCAGCCTACCAGGGCCGGATACGCAGTATTTT
>14|TRBJ2-1|TRBV5-1|.|.
CASSSPGERNEQFF
TGCGCCAGCAGCTCACCGGGGGAAAGGAATGAGCAGTTCTTC
>13|TRBJ2-7|TRBV7-2|once|TRBD2
CASCIAGGYEQYF
TGTGCCAGCTGTATAGCGGGGGGCTACGAGCAGTACTTC
>14|TRBJ1-2|TRBV5-5|.|.
CASSPTEGNYGYTF
TGTGCCAGCAGCCCGACGGAGGGGAACTATGGCTACACCTTC
>14|TRBJ1-3|TRBV19|once|.
CASRLHGSGNTIYF
TGTGCCAGTAGGTTACACGGCTCTGGAAACACCATATATTTT
>16|TRBJ2-4|TRBV19|once|.
CASSIEKVLAKNIQYF
TGTGCCAGTAGTATAGAAAAGGTACTCGCCAAAAACATTCAGTACTTC
>15|TRBJ1-1|TRBV6-5|few|.
CASRQDSSKNTEAFF
TGTGCCAGCAGACAGGATTCCTCTAAGAACACTGAAGCTTTCTTT
>12|TRBJ2-7|TRBV7-9|.|.
CAGGGQTYEQYF
TGTGCAGGCGGGGGACAGACCTACGAGCAGTACTTC
>16|TRBJ1-6|TRBV1|.|.
CTSSQDGGQADSPLHF
TGCACCAGCAGCCAAGACGGGGGCCAGGCAGATTCACCCCTCCACTTT
>13|TRBJ1-1|TRBV7-6|.|.
CASSLRVGTEAFF
TGTGCCAGCAGCTTGAGGGTGGGAACTGAAGCTTTCTTT
>13|TRBJ1-1|TRBV7-8|once|.
CASSWTVNTEAFF
TGTGCCAGCAGCTGGACAGTGAACACTGAAGCTTTCTTT
>16|TRBJ1-6|TRBV7-7|.|.
CASSQEGSSYNSPLHF
TGTGCCAGCAGCCAGGAGGGGAGCTCCTATAATTCACCCCTCCACTTT
>17|TRBJ2-2|TRBV5-4|.|TRBD2
CASSPRGGGGAAGELFF
TGTGCCAGCAGCCCGAGGGGGGGCGGGGGGGCCGCCGGGGAGCTGTTTTTT
>13|TRBJ1-1|TRBV3-1/TRBV3-2|once|.
CASSHAGRAEAFF
TGTGCCAGCAGCCATGCAGGGAGGGCTGAAGCTTTCTTT
>13|TRBJ2-7|TRBV18|.|.
CASSPADRHEQYF
TGTGCCAGCTCACCAGCGGACAGACACGAGCAGTACTTC
>16|TRBJ1-2|TRBV28|.|TRBD1
CASSLSPTGGAYGYTF
TGTGCCAGCAGTTTGTCGCCGACAGGGGGCGCATATGGCTACACCTTC
>15|TRBJ1-6|TRBV2|.|.
CASSLESGDNSPLHF
TGTGCCAGCAGTCTTGAATCAGGGGATAATTCACCCCTCCACTTT
>15|TRBJ2-1|TRBV15|.|.
CATSPVMSSYNEQFF
TGTGCCACCAGCCCGGTTATGAGCTCCTACAATGAGCAGTTCTTC
>15|TRBJ1-1|TRBV19|.|TRBD1
CASSIVGTGNTEAFF
TGTGCCAGTAGTATAGTAGGGACAGGGAACACTGAAGCTTTCTTT
>15|TRBJ1-5|TRBV28|.|TRBD1
CASSVPGDRPQPQHF
TGTGCCAGCAGTGTCCCTGGGGACAGGCCCCAGCCCCAGCATTTT
>14|TRBJ2-6|TRBV27|.|.
CASSWGVGANVLTF
TGTGCCAGCAGTTGGGGGGTCGGGGCCAACGTCCTGACTTTC
>17|TRBJ1-3|TRBV28|.|.
CASSEGARGNSGNTIYF
TGTGCCAGCAGCGAAGGGGCTAGGGGAAACTCTGGAAACACCATATATTTT
>15|TRBJ2-2|TRBV7-9|.|TRBD1
CASSSGTGNTGELFF
TGTGCCAGCAGCTCCGGGACAGGGAACACCGGGGAGCTGTTTTTT
>15|TRBJ1-3|TRBV10-3|.|.
CAISEPQNSGNTIYF
TGTGCCATCAGTGAGCCACAGAACTCTGGAAACACCATATATTTT
>13|TRBJ2-1|TRBV6-5|.|.
CASRAYSYNEQFF
TGTGCCAGCAGGGCCTACTCCTACAATGAGCAGTTCTTC
>13|TRBJ1-4|TRBV10-3|.|.
CAISESNERVLFF
TGTGCCATCAGTGAGTCGAATGAAAGGGTACTGTTTTTT
>16|TRBJ1-6|TRBV5-1|.|TRBD1
CASSPTGTGGAAPLHF
TGCGCCAGCAGCCCTACCGGGACAGGGGGCGCGGCACCCCTCCACTTT
>14|TRBJ1-5|TRBV5-8|.|.
CASSFGLDPPVLHF
TGTGCCAGCAGCTTCGGGCTAGACCCTCCGGTTTTGCATTTT
>18|TRBJ2-7|TRBV18|.|TRBD2
CASSQSASGGSIRIEQYF
TGTGCCAGCTCACAGTCCGCTAGCGGGGGGTCCATTCGTATTGAGCAGTACTTC
>16|TRBJ2-2|TRBV5-1|.|.
CASSSDGHANTGELFF
TGCGCCAGCAGCTCCGACGGTCACGCGAACACCGGGGAGCTGTTTTTT
>15|TRBJ1-1|TRBV28|once|.
CASSTTPGDKGPAFF
TGTGCCAGCAGTACAACCCCAGGGGACAAAGGTCCAGCTTTCTTT
>18|TRBJ2-6|TRBV5-4|.|.
CASSGLGSRATGANVLTF
TGTGCCAGCAGCGGGCTTGGATCCAGGGCCACTGGGGCCAACGTCCTGACTTTC
>11|TRBJ2-7|TRBV7-8|.|.
CASSPHYEQYF
TGTGCCAGCAGCCCTCACTACGAGCAGTACTTC